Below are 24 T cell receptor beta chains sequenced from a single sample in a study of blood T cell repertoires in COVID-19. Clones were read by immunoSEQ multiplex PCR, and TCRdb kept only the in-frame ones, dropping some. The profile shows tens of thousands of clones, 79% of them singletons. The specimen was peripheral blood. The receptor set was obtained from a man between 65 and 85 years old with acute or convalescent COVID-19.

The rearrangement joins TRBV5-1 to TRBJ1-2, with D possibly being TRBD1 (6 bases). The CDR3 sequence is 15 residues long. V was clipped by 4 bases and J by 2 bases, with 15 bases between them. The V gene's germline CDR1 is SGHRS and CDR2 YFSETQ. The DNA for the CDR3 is TGCGCCAGCAGCACGGGACATGAGGGAAACTATGGCTACACCTTC. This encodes CASSTGHEGNYGYTF.

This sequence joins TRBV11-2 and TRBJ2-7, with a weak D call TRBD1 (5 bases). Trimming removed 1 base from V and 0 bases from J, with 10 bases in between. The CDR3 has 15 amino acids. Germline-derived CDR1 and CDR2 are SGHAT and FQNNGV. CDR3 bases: TGTGCCAGCAGCTTAGGGACAATGCTCTCCTACGAGCAGTACTTC. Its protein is CASSLGTMLSYEQYF. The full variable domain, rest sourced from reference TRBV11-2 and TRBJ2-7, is EAGVAQSPRYKIIEKRQSVAFWCNPISGHATLYWYQQILGQGPKLLIQFQNNGVVDDSQLPKDRFSAERLKGVDSTLKIQPAKLEDSAVYLCASSLGTMLSYEQYFGPGTRLTVT.

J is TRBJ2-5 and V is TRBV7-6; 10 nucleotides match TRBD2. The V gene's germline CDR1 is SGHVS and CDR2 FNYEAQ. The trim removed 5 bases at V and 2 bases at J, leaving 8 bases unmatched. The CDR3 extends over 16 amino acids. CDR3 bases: TGTGCCAGCAGCCCAGCTAGCGGGGGCCCTCAAGAGACCCAGTACTTC. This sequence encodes CASSPASGGPQETQYF.

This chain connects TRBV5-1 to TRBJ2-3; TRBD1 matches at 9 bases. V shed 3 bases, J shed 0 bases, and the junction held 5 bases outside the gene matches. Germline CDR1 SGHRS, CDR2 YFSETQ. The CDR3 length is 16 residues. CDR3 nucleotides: TGCGCCAGCAGCTGGAAGACAGGGGGTAGCACAGATACGCAGTATTTT. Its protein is CASSWKTGGSTDTQYF.

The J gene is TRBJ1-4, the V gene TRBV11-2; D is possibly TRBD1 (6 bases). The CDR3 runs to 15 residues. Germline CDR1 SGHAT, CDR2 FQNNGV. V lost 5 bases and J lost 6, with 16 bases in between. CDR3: CASSIGQWGYEKLFF. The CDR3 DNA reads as TGTGCCAGCAGCATTGGACAGTGGGGGTATGAAAAACTGTTTTTT.

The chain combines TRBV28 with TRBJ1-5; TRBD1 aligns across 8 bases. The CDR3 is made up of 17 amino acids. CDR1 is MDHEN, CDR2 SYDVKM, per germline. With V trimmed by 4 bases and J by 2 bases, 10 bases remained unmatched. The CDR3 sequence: CASSSIRGRKGNQPQHF. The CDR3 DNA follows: TGTGCCAGCAGTTCCATCAGGGGGCGCAAGGGCAATCAGCCCCAGCATTTT.

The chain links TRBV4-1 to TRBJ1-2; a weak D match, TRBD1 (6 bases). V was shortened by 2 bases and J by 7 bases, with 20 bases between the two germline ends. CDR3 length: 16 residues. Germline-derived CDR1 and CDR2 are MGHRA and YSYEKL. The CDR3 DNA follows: TGCGCCAGCAGCCAAAAGGCAGACAGGACCTGGGGTGGCTACACCTTC. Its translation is CASSQKADRTWGGYTF.

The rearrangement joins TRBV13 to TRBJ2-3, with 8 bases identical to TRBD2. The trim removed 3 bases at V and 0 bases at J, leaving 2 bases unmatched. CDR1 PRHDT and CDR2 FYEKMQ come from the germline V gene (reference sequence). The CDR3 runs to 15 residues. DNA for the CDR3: TGTGCCAGCAGCTTTAGCGGGGCCAGCACAGATACGCAGTATTTT. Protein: CASSFSGASTDTQYF.

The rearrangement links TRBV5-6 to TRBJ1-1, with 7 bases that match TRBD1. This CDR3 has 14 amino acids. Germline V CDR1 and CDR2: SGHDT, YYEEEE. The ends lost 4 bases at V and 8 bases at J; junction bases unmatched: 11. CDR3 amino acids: CASSTGTALNEAFF. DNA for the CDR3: TGTGCCAGCAGCACTGGGACAGCTCTCAACGAAGCTTTCTTT. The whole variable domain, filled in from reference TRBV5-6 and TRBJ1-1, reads DAGVTQSPTHLIKTRGQQVTLRCSPKSGHDTVSWYQQALGQGPQFIFQYYEEEERQRGNFPDRFSGHQFPNYSSELNVNALLLGDSALYLCASSTGTALNEAFFGQGTRLTVV.

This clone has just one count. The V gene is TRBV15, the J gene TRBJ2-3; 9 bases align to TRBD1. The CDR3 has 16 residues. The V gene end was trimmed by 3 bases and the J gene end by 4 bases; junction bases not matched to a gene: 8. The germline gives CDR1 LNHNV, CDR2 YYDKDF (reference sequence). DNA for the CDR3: TGTGCCACCAGCAGGGGACAGGGAATCGTCGCAGATACGCAGTATTTT. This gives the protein CATSRGQGIVADTQYF.

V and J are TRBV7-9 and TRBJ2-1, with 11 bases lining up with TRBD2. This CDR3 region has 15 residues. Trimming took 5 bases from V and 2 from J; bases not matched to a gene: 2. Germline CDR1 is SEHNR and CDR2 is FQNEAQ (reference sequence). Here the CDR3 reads CASSRSGGAYNEQFF. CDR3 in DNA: TGTGCCAGCAGCCGTAGCGGGGGGGCCTACAATGAGCAGTTCTTC.

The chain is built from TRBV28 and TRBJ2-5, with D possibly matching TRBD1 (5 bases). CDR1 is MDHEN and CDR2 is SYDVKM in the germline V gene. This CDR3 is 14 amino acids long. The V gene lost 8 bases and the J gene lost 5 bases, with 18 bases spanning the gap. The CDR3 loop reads CASALPRVGETQYF. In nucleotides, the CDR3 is TGTGCCAGCGCCCTCCCCAGGGTGGGGGAGACCCAGTACTTC.

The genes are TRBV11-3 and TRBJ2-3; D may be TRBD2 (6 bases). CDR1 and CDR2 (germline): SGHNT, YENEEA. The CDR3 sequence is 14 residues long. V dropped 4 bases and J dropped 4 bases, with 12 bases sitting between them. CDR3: CASSSGEVADTQYF. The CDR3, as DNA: TGTGCCAGCAGCTCCGGGGAGGTGGCAGATACGCAGTATTTT.

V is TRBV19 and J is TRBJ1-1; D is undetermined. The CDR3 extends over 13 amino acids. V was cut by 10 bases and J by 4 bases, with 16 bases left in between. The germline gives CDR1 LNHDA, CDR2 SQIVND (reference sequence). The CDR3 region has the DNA TGTGCCACCCAACCGAGGGTCGGCACTGAAGCTTTCTTT. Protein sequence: CATQPRVGTEAFF.

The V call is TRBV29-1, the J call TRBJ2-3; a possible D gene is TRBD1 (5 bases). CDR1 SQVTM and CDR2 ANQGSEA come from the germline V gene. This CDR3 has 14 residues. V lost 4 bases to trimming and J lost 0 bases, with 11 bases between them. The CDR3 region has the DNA TGCAGCGTTGGTACCCAGGGTAGCACAGATACGCAGTATTTT. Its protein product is CSVGTQGSTDTQYF.

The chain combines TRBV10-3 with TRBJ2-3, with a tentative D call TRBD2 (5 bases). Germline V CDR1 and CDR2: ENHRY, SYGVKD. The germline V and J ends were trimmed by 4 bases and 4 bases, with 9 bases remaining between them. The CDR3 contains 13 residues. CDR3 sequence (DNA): TGTGCCATCAGTGGTGGTAGCGCAGATACGCAGTATTTT. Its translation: CAISGGSADTQYF.

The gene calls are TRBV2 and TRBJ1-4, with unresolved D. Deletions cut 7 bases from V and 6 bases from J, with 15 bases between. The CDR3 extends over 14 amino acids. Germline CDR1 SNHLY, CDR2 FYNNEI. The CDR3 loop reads CASMVRRNDEKLFF. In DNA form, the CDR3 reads TGTGCCAGCATGGTACGCAGGAACGATGAAAAACTGTTTTTT.

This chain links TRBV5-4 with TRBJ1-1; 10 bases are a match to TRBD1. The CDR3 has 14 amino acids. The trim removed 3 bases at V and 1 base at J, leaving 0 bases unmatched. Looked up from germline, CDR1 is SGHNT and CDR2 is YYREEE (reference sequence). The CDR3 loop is CASSWDRGNTEAFF. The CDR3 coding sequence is TGTGCCAGCAGCTGGGACAGGGGGAACACTGAAGCTTTCTTT.

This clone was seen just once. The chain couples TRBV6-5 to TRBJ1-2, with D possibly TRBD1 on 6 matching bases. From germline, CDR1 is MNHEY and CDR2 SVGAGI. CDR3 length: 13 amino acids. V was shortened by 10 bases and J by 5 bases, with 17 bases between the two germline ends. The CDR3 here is CATNPGGLYGYTF. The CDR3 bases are TGTGCCACCAATCCGGGGGGCTTATATGGCTACACCTTC.

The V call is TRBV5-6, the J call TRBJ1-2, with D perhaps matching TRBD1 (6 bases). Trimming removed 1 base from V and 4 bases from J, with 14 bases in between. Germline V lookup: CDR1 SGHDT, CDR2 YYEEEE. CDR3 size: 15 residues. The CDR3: CASSLSRTELYGYTF. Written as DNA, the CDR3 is TGTGCCAGCAGCTTGTCGAGGACAGAGCTCTATGGCTACACCTTC.

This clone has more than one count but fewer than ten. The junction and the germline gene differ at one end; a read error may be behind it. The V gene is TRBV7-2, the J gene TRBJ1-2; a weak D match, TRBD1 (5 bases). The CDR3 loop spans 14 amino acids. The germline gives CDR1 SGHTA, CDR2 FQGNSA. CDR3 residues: CASTQRGRPYRYTF. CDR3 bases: TGTGCCAGCACCCAAAGGGGCAGGCCCTATCGCTACACCTTC. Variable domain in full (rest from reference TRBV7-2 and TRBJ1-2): GAGVSQSPSNKVTEKGKDVELRCDPISGHTALYWYRQSLGQGLEFLIYFQGNSAPDKSGLPSDRFSAERTGGSVSTLTIQRTQQEDSAVYLCASTQRGRPYRYTFGSGTRLTVV.

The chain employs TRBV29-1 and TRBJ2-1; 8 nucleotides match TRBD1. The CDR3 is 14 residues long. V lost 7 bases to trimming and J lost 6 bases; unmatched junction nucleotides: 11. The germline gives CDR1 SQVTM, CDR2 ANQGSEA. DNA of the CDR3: TGCAGCGCCCTTCCCGGTACAGGGGGCAATGAGCAGTTCTTC. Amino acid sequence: CSALPGTGGNEQFF.

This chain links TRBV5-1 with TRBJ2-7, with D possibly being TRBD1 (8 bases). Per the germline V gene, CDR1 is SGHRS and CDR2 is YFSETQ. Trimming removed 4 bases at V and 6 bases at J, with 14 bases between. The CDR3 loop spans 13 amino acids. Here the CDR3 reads CASSMTGEGEQYF. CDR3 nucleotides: TGCGCCAGCAGCATGACAGGGGAGGGCGAGCAGTACTTC.

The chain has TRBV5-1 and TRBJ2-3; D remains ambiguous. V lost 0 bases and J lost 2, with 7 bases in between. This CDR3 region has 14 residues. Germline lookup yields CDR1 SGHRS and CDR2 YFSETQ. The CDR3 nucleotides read TGCGCCAGCAGCTTGGGAACGGTCACAGATACGCAGTATTTT. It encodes CASSLGTVTDTQYF.